The source of this T cell receptor beta chain is a study of cytomegalovirus exposure and HLA in healthy donors. Study findings and constraints: Rare TCR sequences dominated, though some public TCRs recurred in many donors. Some V segments could not be told apart, so they were left out, TRBV6-2 and TRBV6-3 among them.

Germline loops: CDR1 SGDLS, CDR2 YYNGEE. Losses at the gene ends were 3 bases for V and 3 bases for J; bases not matched to a gene: 12. The CDR3 sequence is 17 residues long. A multiplex PCR was run with 60 Vbeta primers and 13 Jbeta primers. The method was immunoSEQ multiplex PCR; TCRdb's version includes in-frame clones alone and lacks a portion of them. The table includes more than 200,000 clones, about 85% detected once. This clone came up a few times. The antigen is undetermined. The sample was PBMCs. The clonotype was recovered from a human donor in good health. The chain links TRBV9 to TRBJ2-7; 10 nucleotides match TRBD2. CDR3 nucleotides: TGTGCCAGCAGCGAGGGGAGCGGGAGGGCCTCCCTCTACGAGCAGTACTTC. It translates to CASSEGSGRASLYEQYF.